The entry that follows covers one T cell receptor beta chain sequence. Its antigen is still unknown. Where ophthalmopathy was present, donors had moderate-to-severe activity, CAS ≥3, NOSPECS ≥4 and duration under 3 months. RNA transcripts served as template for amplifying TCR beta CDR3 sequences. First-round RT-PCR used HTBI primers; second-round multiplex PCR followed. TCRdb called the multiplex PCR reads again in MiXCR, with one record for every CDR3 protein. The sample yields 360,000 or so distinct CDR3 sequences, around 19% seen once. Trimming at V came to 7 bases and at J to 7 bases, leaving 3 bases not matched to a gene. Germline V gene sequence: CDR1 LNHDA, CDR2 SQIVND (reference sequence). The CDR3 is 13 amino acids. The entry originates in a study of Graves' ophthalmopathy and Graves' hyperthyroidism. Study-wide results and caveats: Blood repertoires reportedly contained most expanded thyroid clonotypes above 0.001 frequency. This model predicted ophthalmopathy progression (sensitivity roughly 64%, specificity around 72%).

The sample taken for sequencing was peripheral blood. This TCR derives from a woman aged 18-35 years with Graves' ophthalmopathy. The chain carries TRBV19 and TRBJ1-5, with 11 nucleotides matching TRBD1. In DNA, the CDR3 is TGTGCCAGTAAGGACAGGGGGCGACAGCCCCAGCATTTT. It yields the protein CASKDRGRQPQHF.